A selection of T cell receptor beta chains follows, all from one sample in a study of radiotherapy plus CTLA-4 blockade in lung cancer. TCRdb's copy holds only in-frame clones and misses some; the assay was immunoSEQ multiplex PCR. The table lists about 91,000 clones, 72% of them singletons. The specimen comprised peripheral blood, sampled from a patient treated with radiotherapy plus ipilimumab. These receptors were collected from a human donor with non-small cell lung cancer that progressed on radiotherapy plus ipilimumab. Both conserved end residues are part of each CDR3. A D gene is named only where the DNA matches it firmly. Clone size appears in some rows only: once, few, many, or a class for an expanded clone.

D	size	J	V	DNA	CDR3
-	few	TRBJ2-3	TRBV7-9	TGTGCCAGCAGCTTGGACCGATCTAGCACAGATACGCAGTATTTT	CASSLDRSSTDTQYF
TRBD1	few	TRBJ2-7	TRBV5-1	TGCGCCAGCAGCAGGGACAGGGAAGACGAGCAGTACTTC	CASSRDREDEQYF
-	-	TRBJ1-1	TRBV18	TGTGCCAGCTCACGGGGAAGGGTTGAAGCTTTCTTT	CASSRGRVEAFF
-	-	TRBJ1-2	TRBV18	TGTGCCAGCTCACCAGCAGGGGAGGGCTACACCTTC	CASSPAGEGYTF
TRBD2	-	TRBJ2-7	TRBV5-5	TGTGCCAGCAGCTCAAGGACTAGCACCTACGAGCAGTACTTC	CASSSRTSTYEQYF
TRBD1	-	TRBJ2-7	TRBV7-9	TGTGCCAGCAGCCGACGGACAGGGGGCGAGCAGTACTTC	CASSRRTGGEQYF
-	-	TRBJ2-1	TRBV19	TGTGCCAGTAACGGGGCGGTCTACAATGAGCAGTTCTTC	CASNGAVYNEQFF
-	few	TRBJ1-3	TRBV13	TGTGCCAGCAGCTCCCCCGAACACGGAAACACCATATATTTT	CASSSPEHGNTIYF
TRBD1	-	TRBJ1-2	TRBV6-1	TGTGCCAGCAGGGGGACAGGGGGTTATGGCTACACCTTC	CASRGTGGYGYTF
-	-	TRBJ1-1	TRBV5-5	TGTGCCAGCAGCGACTCGCCGGGCCATGGGGTGGACACTGAAGCTTTCTTT	CASSDSPGHGVDTEAFF
-	-	TRBJ2-7	TRBV7-9	TGTGCCAGCAGCTTCGCAGGTAGCTCCTACGAGCAGTACTTC	CASSFAGSSYEQYF
-	-	TRBJ1-4	TRBV2	TGTGCCAGCAGGGGGGACATCGAAAAACTGTTTTTT	CASRGDIEKLFF
-	few	TRBJ2-2	TRBV6-1	TGTGCCAGCAGTATGGTAGGCGACACCGGGGAGCTGTTTTTT	CASSMVGDTGELFF
-	-	TRBJ2-1	TRBV9	TGTGCCAGCAGCGCCAAGCTTGTCAATGAGCAGTTCTTC	CASSAKLVNEQFF
-	-	TRBJ2-5	TRBV9	TGTGCCAGCAGCCTCCGCGGCCAAGAGACCCAGTACTTC	CASSLRGQETQYF
TRBD2	-	TRBJ2-1	TRBV6-5	TGTGCCAGCAGCCGACTAGCGGGGGGCCGGAGTGAGCAGTTCTTC	CASSRLAGGRSEQFF
-	-	TRBJ2-3	TRBV5-5	TGTGCCAGCAGCCCGAGGGGCGGCACAGTAGATACGCAGTATTTT	CASSPRGGTVDTQYF
TRBD1	-	TRBJ1-1	TRBV2	TGTGCCAGCAGTGGGATGACAGGGTACACTGAAGCTTTCTTT	CASSGMTGYTEAFF
-	-	TRBJ1-5	TRBV28	TGTGCCAGCAGTTTTATCGGCCCCAGCAATCAGCCCCAGCATTTT	CASSFIGPSNQPQHF
-	-	TRBJ1-2	TRBV2	TGTGCCAGCAGTGAAATAGGAGAAAGTGACGGCTACACCTTC	CASSEIGESDGYTF
-	-	TRBJ1-5	TRBV18	TGTGCCAGCTCTACCTTGAGTGATCAGCCCCAGCATTTT	CASSTLSDQPQHF
-	-	TRBJ2-2	TRBV5-1	TGCGCCAGCGGCACAGGGAACACCGGGGAGCTGTTTTTT	CASGTGNTGELFF
TRBD2	-	TRBJ2-1	TRBV27	TGTGCCAGCAGACCGGGGAGTAGCGGGGCGTACAATGAGCAGTTCTTC	CASRPGSSGAYNEQFF
-	-	TRBJ1-2	TRBV28	TGTGCCAGCAGTCCGACGCAGCGGCAGTCTTATGGCTACACCTTC	CASSPTQRQSYGYTF
-	once	TRBJ1-1	TRBV4-2	TGTGCCAGCAGCCAACAGGAAGCCATGAACACTGAAGCTTTCTTT	CASSQQEAMNTEAFF
TRBD2	once	TRBJ2-3	TRBV7-8	TGTGCCAGCAGCTCCCCCTCGAGGGAGGGCAGCACAGATACGCAGTATTTT	CASSSPSREGSTDTQYF
TRBD2	-	TRBJ2-2	TRBV5-8	TGTGCCAGCAGCCCTATTAGCGGGAGCGGGAACACCGGGGAGCTGTTTTTT	CASSPISGSGNTGELFF
-	-	TRBJ1-5	TRBV21-1	TGTGCCAGCAGCAAAGGACAATTAAAGGGGTATAGCAATCAGCCCCAGCATTTT	CASSKGQLKGYSNQPQHF
TRBD1	few	TRBJ2-1	TRBV4-1	TGCGCCAGCAGCCAGTCCGGGACAGGGGTCTGGCATGAGCAGTTCTTC	CASSQSGTGVWHEQFF
-	-	TRBJ1-3	TRBV7-8	TGTGCCAGCAGCTTAGGGGCACAGGGTACGGGAAACACCATATATTTT	CASSLGAQGTGNTIYF
-	many	TRBJ2-2	TRBV29-1	TGCAGCGTCGAGGGGGGGAACACGGCCGGGGAGCTGTTTTTT	CSVEGGNTAGELFF
-	-	TRBJ2-7	TRBV6-5	TGTGCCAGCAGTTACGGGCACAACGAGCAGTACTTC	CASSYGHNEQYF
-	-	TRBJ1-2	TRBV19	TGTGCCAGTAGTAGTTCAGACCCCCGTGGCTACACCTTC	CASSSSDPRGYTF
-	once	TRBJ1-1	TRBV13	TGTGCCAGCCAGGGCCTCGATGAAGCTTTCTTT	CASQGLDEAFF
-	-	TRBJ2-2	TRBV4-2	TGTGCCAGCAGCCAAGAGGTTTTCGGGGCGAACACCGGGGAGCTGTTTTTT	CASSQEVFGANTGELFF
-	-	TRBJ1-2	TRBV30	TGTGCCTGGACCCCGGGGGCTTCTAACTATGGCTACACCTTC	CAWTPGASNYGYTF
-	-	TRBJ2-7	TRBV27	TGTGCCAGCAGCTTGGAGGGCGGATTGACCTACGAGCAGTACTTC	CASSLEGGLTYEQYF
TRBD2	few	TRBJ2-3	TRBV5-1	TGCGCCAGCAGCTGGGGTTTACGGGAGGAGGGTACAGATACGCAGTATTTT	CASSWGLREEGTDTQYF
-	-	TRBJ1-2	TRBV25-1	TGTGCCAGCAGTGAGGGGGACGGGGGCTATGGCTACACCTTC	CASSEGDGGYGYTF
-	-	TRBJ2-3	TRBV6-1	TGTGCCAGCGACCTTGGGGAGGCAGATACGCAGTATTTT	CASDLGEADTQYF
-	-	TRBJ1-3	TRBV11-2	TGTGCCAGCAGCCCACGGACGCCTGACTCTGGAAACACCATATATTTT	CASSPRTPDSGNTIYF
-	once	TRBJ2-5	TRBV11-2	TGTGCCAGCAGCTTAGGGTCAGACTTGCGGGCCCAGTACTTC	CASSLGSDLRAQYF
-	few	TRBJ1-5	TRBV5-5	TGTGCCAGCAGCGACACGGTTTTGGGGCAGCCCCAGCATTTT	CASSDTVLGQPQHF
-	few	TRBJ2-1	TRBV6-1	TGTGCCAGCATGGGGGGACCCTACAATGAGCAGTTCTTC	CASMGGPYNEQFF
-	-	TRBJ2-6	TRBV7-9	TGTGCCAGCAGCTTAGTACCCACAGTACCTGGGGCCAACGTCCTGACTTTC	CASSLVPTVPGANVLTF
-	-	TRBJ2-3	TRBV19	TGTGCCAGTAGTATGGGCAGGTATACGCAGTATTTT	CASSMGRYTQYF
TRBD1	-	TRBJ2-7	TRBV6-5	TGTGCCAGCAGCCGACAGGGGCCCCGCTCCTACGAGCAGTACTTC	CASSRQGPRSYEQYF
TRBD1	-	TRBJ1-2	TRBV4-2	TGTGCCAGCAGCCAAGATAAGGACAGGATTCAAGGAGGCTACACCTTC	CASSQDKDRIQGGYTF
-	-	TRBJ1-5	TRBV21-1	TGTGCCAGCAGCAAAGAGAAGGAGGGTGTTCAGCCCCAGCATTTT	CASSKEKEGVQPQHF
-	-	TRBJ2-3	TRBV9	TGTGCCAGCAGCGTAGAGGGCGGTGGCGCAGATACGCAGTATTTT	CASSVEGGGADTQYF
-	-	TRBJ2-7	TRBV7-4	TGTGCCAGCAGCTTCCAGGGCTACGAGCAGTACTTC	CASSFQGYEQYF
-	-	TRBJ2-5	TRBV6-5	TGTGCCAGCAGTCCACAGGTTGGACAAGAGACCCAGTACTTC	CASSPQVGQETQYF
-	many	TRBJ2-1	TRBV19	TGTGCCAGTAGACCGGACAGCTACAATGAGCAGTTCTTC	CASRPDSYNEQFF
TRBD1	once	TRBJ1-1	TRBV27	TGTGCCAGCGGACAGGTCGGCTTGAACACTGAAGCTTTCTTT	CASGQVGLNTEAFF
-	once	TRBJ1-1	TRBV6-5	TGTGCCGGAAGACAGGCCCAGAACACTGAAGCTTTCTTT	CAGRQAQNTEAFF
-	once	TRBJ1-5	TRBV4-1	TGCGCCAGCAGCCAAGTGGCCGGCCGGGCGGCTCAGCCCCAGCATTTT	CASSQVAGRAAQPQHF
-	-	TRBJ2-7	TRBV6-5	TGTGCCAGCAGTTACAGTTCGGGGGCCTCCTACGAGCAGTACTTC	CASSYSSGASYEQYF
TRBD2	-	TRBJ2-7	TRBV4-1	TGCGCCAGCAGCCAAGCGCCTAGCGGGAGCATCTACGAGCAGTACTTC	CASSQAPSGSIYEQYF